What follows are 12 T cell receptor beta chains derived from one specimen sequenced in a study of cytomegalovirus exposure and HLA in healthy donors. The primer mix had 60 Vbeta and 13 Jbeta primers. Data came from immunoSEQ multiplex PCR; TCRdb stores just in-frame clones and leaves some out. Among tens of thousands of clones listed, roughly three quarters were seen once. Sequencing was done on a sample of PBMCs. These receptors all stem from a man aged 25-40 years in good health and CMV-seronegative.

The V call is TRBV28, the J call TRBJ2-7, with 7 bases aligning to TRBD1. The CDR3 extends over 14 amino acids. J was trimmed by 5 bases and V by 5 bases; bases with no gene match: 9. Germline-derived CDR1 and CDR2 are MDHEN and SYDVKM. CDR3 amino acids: CASSTPDRVHEQYF. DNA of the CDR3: TGTGCCAGCAGTACCCCAGACAGGGTCCACGAGCAGTACTTC.

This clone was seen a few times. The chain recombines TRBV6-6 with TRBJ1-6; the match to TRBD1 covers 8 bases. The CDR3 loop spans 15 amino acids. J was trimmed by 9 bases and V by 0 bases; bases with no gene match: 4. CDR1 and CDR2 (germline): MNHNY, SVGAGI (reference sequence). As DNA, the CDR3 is TGTGCCAGCAGTTACTCGGGACAGGATTTTTCACCCCTCCACTTT. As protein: CASSYSGQDFSPLHF.

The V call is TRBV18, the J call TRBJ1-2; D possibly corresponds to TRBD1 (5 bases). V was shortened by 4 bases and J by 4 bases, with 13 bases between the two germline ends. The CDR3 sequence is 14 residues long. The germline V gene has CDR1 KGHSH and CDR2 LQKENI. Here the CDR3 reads CASSLIDSSYGYTF. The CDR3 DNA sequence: TGTGCCAGCTCACTCATCGACAGTTCCTATGGCTACACCTTC.

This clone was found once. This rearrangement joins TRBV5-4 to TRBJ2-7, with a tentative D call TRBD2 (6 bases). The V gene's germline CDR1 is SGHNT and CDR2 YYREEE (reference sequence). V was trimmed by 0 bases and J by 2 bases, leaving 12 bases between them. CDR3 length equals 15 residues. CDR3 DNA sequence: TGTGCCAGCAGCTTGGTGGCGGGGACGACCTACGAGCAGTACTTC. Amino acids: CASSLVAGTTYEQYF.

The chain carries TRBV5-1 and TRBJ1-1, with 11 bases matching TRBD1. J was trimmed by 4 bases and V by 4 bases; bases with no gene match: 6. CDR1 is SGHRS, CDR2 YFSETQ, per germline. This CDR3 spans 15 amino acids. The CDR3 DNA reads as TGCGCCAGCAGCCCTAAGGGACAGGGGGTCACTGAAGCTTTCTTT. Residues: CASSPKGQGVTEAFF.

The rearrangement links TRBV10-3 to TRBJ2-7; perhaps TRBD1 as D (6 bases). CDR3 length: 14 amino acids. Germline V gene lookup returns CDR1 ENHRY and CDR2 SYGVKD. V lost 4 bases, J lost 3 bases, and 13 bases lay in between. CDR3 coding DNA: TGTGCCATCAGTGCTTCGACAGGAGACTACGAGCAGTACTTC. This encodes CAISASTGDYEQYF.

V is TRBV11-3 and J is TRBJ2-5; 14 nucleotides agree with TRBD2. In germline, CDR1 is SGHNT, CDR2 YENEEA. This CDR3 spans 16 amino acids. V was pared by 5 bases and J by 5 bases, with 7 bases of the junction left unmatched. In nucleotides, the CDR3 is TGTGCCAGCAGCACCAGACTAGCGGGGGGGTGGGAGACCCAGTACTTC. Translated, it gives CASSTRLAGGWETQYF.

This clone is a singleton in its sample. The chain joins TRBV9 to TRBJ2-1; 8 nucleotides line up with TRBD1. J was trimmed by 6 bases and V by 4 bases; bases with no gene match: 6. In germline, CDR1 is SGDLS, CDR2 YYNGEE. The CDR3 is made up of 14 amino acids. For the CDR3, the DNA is TGTGCCAGCAGCACTCAGGGGGCTGTCAATGAGCAGTTCTTC. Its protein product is CASSTQGAVNEQFF.

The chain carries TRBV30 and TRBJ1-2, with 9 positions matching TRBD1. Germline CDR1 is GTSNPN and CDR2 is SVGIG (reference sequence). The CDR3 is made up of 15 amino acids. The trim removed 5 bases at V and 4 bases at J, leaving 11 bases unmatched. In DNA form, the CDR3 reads TGTGCCTGGGCGAATCCCGGGACAGGGAGCTATGGCTACACCTTC. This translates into CAWANPGTGSYGYTF.

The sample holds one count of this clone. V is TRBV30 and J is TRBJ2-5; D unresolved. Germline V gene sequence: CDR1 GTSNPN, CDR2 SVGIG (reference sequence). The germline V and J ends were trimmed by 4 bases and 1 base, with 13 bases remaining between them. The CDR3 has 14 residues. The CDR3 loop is CAWTPSGVQETQYF. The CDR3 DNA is TGTGCCTGGACCCCCTCTGGAGTCCAAGAGACCCAGTACTTC.

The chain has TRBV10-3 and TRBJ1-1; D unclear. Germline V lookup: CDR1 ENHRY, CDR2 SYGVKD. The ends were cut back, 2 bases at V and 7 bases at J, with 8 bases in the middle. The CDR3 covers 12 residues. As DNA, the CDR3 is TGTGCCATCAGTGAGGACACCAATGAAGCTTTCTTT. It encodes CAISEDTNEAFF.

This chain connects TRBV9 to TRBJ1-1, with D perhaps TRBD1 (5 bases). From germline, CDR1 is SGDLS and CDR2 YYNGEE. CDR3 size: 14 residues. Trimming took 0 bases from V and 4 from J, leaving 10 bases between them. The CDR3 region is CASSVVQGGTEAFF. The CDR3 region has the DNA TGTGCCAGCAGCGTAGTGCAGGGCGGCACTGAAGCTTTCTTT.